Listed below are T cell receptor beta chains from one sample, sequenced in a study of T cell responses to AZD1222 COVID-19 vaccine. The assay was immunoSEQ multiplex PCR, and TCRdb's table has in-frame clones only and misses some. The sample lists 180,000 or so clones; over 80% were seen once. Sample: peripheral blood, taken 28 days after the second dose of the MenACWY control vaccine. These receptors were obtained from an adult who received the MenACWY meningococcal vaccine as a control. The CDR3 runs from the conserved cysteine through the conserved F or W. A D gene is named only where the DNA matches it firmly. For some rows the clone size is stated as once, few or many, or as a class when expanded; others skip it.

cdr3_length	v_call	clone_size	d_call	j_call	cdr3_nt	cdr3_aa
15	TRBV7-2	-	-	TRBJ2-3	TGTGCCAGCAGCTTGATCGGAGCTCCCCCAGATACGCAGTATTTT	CASSLIGAPPDTQYF
14	TRBV7-9	-	-	TRBJ2-7	TGTGCCAGCAGCTCCCCGGGTCAGCCTTACGAGCAGTACTTC	CASSSPGQPYEQYF
11	TRBV20-1	-	-	TRBJ2-2	TGCAGTGCGCCAGGGACCGGGGAGCTGTTTTTT	CSAPGTGELFF
14	TRBV13	-	-	TRBJ1-6	TGTGCCAGCAGCTTCCGGGTCCACAATGTGCCCCTCCACTTT	CASSFRVHNVPLHF
15	TRBV18	-	-	TRBJ2-5	TGTGCCAGCTCACCAACTTTCGGGAGTGGGGAGACCCAGTACTTC	CASSPTFGSGETQYF
15	TRBV28	-	-	TRBJ1-3	TGTGCCAGCACCCCACAGTCCCCCTCTGGAAACACCATATATTTT	CASTPQSPSGNTIYF
13	TRBV11-2	-	TRBD1	TRBJ1-2	TGTGCCAGCAGCTATACCTACAGGGGGGGCTACACCTTC	CASSYTYRGGYTF
11	TRBV6-2/TRBV6-3	-	-	TRBJ2-2	TGTGCCAGCAGTCAGGGCGGGGAGCTGTTTTTT	CASSQGGELFF
16	TRBV19	-	-	TRBJ1-2	TGTGCCAGTAGTAACGTCGGAAAGCCCCCTAACTATGGCTACACCTTC	CASSNVGKPPNYGYTF
15	TRBV5-4	once	-	TRBJ1-2	TGTGCCAGCAGCGGGGGGAGCGTAGCTTACAATGGCTACACCTTC	CASSGGSVAYNGYTF
14	TRBV30	-	TRBD2	TRBJ2-7	TGTGCCTGGAATCGTCTAGCGGGACCATACGAGCAGTACTTC	CAWNRLAGPYEQYF
15	TRBV27	-	-	TRBJ2-7	TGTGCCAGCAGTTTAGGGCCTGGAGGGGCTTACGAGCAGTACTTC	CASSLGPGGAYEQYF
15	TRBV4-1	-	TRBD1	TRBJ1-2	TGCGCCAGCAGCCCGGGACAGGGGGCGGACTATGGCTACACCTTC	CASSPGQGADYGYTF
12	TRBV30	-	TRBD1	TRBJ2-7	TGTGCCTGGAGTTCTACAGGGGGAGAGCAGTACTTC	CAWSSTGGEQYF
13	TRBV12-3/TRBV12-4	-	-	TRBJ2-7	TGTGCCAGCAGTTTTCAGGGGATGTACGAGCAGTACTTC	CASSFQGMYEQYF
14	TRBV10-3	-	-	TRBJ1-1	TGTGCCATCAGTGAAAGTAACAGGGACACTGAAGCTTTCTTT	CAISESNRDTEAFF
11	TRBV27	-	-	TRBJ1-2	TGTGCCAGCAGGGCAGAGGATGGCTACACCTTC	CASRAEDGYTF